This T cell receptor (beta chain) was profiled in a study of blood T cell repertoires in COVID-19. About the research overall: Spain, Italy and the United States supplied samples that represented acute and convalescent COVID-19.

Cohort allocation depended upon clinical history that participants reported. It was within 2 weeks before study entry that exposed participants met a COVID-19 case. Original handling: The assay estimated nucleated cells by amplifying reference gene primers. The table came from immunoSEQ multiplex PCR; TCRdb's copy has only in-frame clones and leaves some out. V and J calls and clone size are those listed in that table; D and trimming were worked out from the DNA. Here the sample spans approximately 150,000 clones, around 90% being singletons. This CDR3 spans 12 amino acids. Germline trimming cut 3 bases from V and 15 bases from J; bases unmatched to any gene: 5.

The source material was PBMCs or T cells enriched from blood (not recorded which). The chain recombines TRBV12-3 or TRBV12-4 with TRBJ1-6, with 7 bases fitting TRBD1. The receptor comes from a woman aged 40 to 55 who had been exposed to COVID-19. The CDR3, as DNA: TGTGCCAGCAGTTTGACAGGGAATGTCCTCCACTTT. Encoded protein: CASSLTGNVLHF.